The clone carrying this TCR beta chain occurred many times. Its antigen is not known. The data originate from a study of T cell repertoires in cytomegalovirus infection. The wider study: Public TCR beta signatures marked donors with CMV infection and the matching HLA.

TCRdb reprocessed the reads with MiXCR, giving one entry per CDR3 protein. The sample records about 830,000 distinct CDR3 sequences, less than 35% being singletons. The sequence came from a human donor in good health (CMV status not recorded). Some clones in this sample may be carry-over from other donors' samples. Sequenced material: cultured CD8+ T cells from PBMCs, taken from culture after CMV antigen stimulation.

Here the CDR3 reads CATSRERLQGFSYNEQFF. For the CDR3, the DNA is TGTGCCACCAGCAGAGAAAGATTGCAGGGGTTCTCCTACAATGAGCAGTTCTTC. The chain joins TRBV15 to TRBJ2-1; a weak D match, TRBD1 (6 bases). The germline V and J ends were trimmed by 0 bases and 0 bases, with 15 bases remaining between them. This CDR3 contains 18 residues. The germline gives CDR1 LNHNV, CDR2 YYDKDF (reference sequence).